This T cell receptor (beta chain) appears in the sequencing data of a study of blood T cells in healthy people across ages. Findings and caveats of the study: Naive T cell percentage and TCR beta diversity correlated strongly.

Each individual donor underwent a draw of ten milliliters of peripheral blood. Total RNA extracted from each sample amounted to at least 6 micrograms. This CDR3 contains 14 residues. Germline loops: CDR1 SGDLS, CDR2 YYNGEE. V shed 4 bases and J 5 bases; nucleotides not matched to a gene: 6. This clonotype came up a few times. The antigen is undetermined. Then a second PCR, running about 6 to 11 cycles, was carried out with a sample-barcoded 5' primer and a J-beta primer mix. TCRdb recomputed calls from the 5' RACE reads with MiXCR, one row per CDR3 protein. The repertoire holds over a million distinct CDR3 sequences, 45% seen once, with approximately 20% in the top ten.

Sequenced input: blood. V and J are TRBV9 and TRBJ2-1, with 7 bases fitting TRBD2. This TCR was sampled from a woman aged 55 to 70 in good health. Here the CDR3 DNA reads TGTGCCAGCAGCTTCCGGACTAGAGACAATGAGCAGTTCTTC. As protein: CASSFRTRDNEQFF.